The present T cell receptor beta chain was sequenced within a study of T cell repertoires in cytomegalovirus infection (dated by TCRdb to between 2017 and 2020). In the study overall: The HLA type of each donor mattered for the analysis, because public TCR beta signatures pointed to carriage of CMV infection along with the matching HLA type. General study outcomes and caveats: Carriers of CMV infection plus the relevant HLA type were discriminated by the cumulative frequency of public TCR beta family members in the study cohort and in an independent roughly 350-donor cohort. In the ex vivo response, HLA-C-restricted CMV-specific TCR beta clonotypes were dominant, and in two of eight donors the single most frequent clonotype came from this HLA-C-restricted group.

Of note for this clonotype: Its antigen is not yet known. Base quality data are lacking; no much larger clone is found one base away.

V drops 5 bases and J drops 5 bases, leaving 15 bases in between. In the germline V gene, CDR1 corresponds to SQVTM and CDR2 to ANQGSEA. From the cysteine up to the phenylalanine, the CDR3 has a length of 13 residues. Of all the DNA, just the CDR3 is kept, 39 bases in frame from base 1. The sample was run on an Illumina HiSeq 1500. TCRdb cleaned the public reads at Q25 with fastp, built clones with MiXCR and kept in-frame beta chains. Each CDR3 protein appears once, grouped with its most common genes and DNA. This sample lists about 310,000 distinct CDR3 sequences; about 9.1% were detected once. The top ten clonotypes cover more than 2.5% of the sample.

The sequence joins TRBV29-1 to TRBJ1-2; no D gene is confidently identified. The sample taken for sequencing was PBMCs. The sequence derives from a human donor in good health (CMV status not recorded). Some clones in this sample may be carry-over from other donors' samples. In nucleotides, the sequence is TGCAGCGTTTGGAGTGGCGGGATGTATGGCTACACCTTC. Its translation reads: CSVWSGGMYGYTF.